Listed here are 13 T cell receptor beta chains from one sample, sequenced in a study of cytomegalovirus exposure and HLA in healthy donors. Researchers ran the PCR with 60 Vbeta and 13 Jbeta primers. Clones were read by immunoSEQ multiplex PCR, and TCRdb kept only the in-frame ones, dropping some. The sample consists of roughly 100,000 clones, roughly 72% of them appearing once. The specimen was PBMCs. The receptors here all came from a woman younger than 35 in good health and CMV-seropositive.

The V and J genes are TRBV28 and TRBJ1-2; 8 bases are shared with TRBD1. V gave up 6 bases and J gave up 8 bases; unmatched junction bases: 23. Germline CDR1 and CDR2: MDHEN and SYDVKM. This CDR3 comprises 18 residues. The CDR3 DNA is TGTGCCAGCAGAACTCTGGACAGGGCGGGGGCCTTGAAGGGCGGCTACACCTTC. Translating gives CASRTLDRAGALKGGYTF.

The chain carries TRBV28 and TRBJ1-1; D gene unclear. The germline V gene has CDR1 MDHEN and CDR2 SYDVKM. The CDR3 is 13 amino acids. Trimming took 2 bases from V and 6 from J, leaving 10 bases between them. DNA of the CDR3: TGTGCCAGCAGTTTAGGAGGAGGAGCTGAAGCTTTCTTT. Amino acid sequence: CASSLGGGAEAFF. The variable domain in full, completed from reference TRBV28 and TRBJ1-1, reads DVKVTQSSRYLVKRTGEKVFLECVQDMDHENMFWYRQDPGLGLRLIYFSYDVKMKEKGDIPEGYSVSREKKERFSLILESASTNQTSMYLCASSLGGGAEAFFGQGTRLTVV.

This clone was counted a few times. The chain is built from TRBV6-6 and TRBJ1-1; D is unclear. Per germline, CDR1 MNHNY and CDR2 SVGAGI (reference sequence). Trimming removed 6 bases at V and 3 bases at J, with 14 bases between. The length of the CDR3 is 14 residues. The CDR3 reads CASRTYYVDTEAFF. CDR3 DNA sequence: TGTGCCAGCAGAACATATTATGTGGACACTGAAGCTTTCTTT.

CDR3 sequence reads: CASSSPHGNQPQHF. Here the CDR3 DNA reads TGTGCCAGCAGCTCCCCCCATGGCAATCAGCCCCAGCATTTT. J is TRBJ1-5 and V is TRBV7-9; D unresolved. The length of the CDR3 is 14 residues. The germline gives CDR1 SEHNR, CDR2 FQNEAQ (reference sequence). The V and J ends lost 4 bases and 2 bases respectively, with 9 bases between them. The variable domain in full, completed from reference TRBV7-9 and TRBJ1-5, reads DTGVSQNPRHKITKRGQNVTFRCDPISEHNRLYWYRQTLGQGPEFLTYFQNEAQLEKSRLLSDRFSAERPKGSFSTLEIQRTEQGDSAMYLCASSSPHGNQPQHFGDGTRLSIL.

The V gene is TRBV27, the J gene TRBJ2-5; 8 bases are a match to TRBD2. The germline V gene encodes CDR1 MNHEY and CDR2 SMNVEV (reference sequence). This CDR3 is built from 15 residues. Trimming cost V 1 base and J 4 bases; bases outside gene matches: 5. This chain's CDR3 is CASSLYAGGGETQYF. The CDR3 region has the DNA TGTGCCAGCAGTTTATATGCGGGAGGAGGAGAGACCCAGTACTTC.

This chain joins TRBV4-1 and TRBJ1-6, with 12 bases lining up with TRBD1. J gave up 8 bases and V 0 bases, and 5 bases lay outside the gene matches. CDR1 MGHRA and CDR2 YSYEKL come from the germline V gene. The CDR3 sequence is 17 residues long. DNA of the CDR3: TGCGCCAGCAGCCAAGACCCGGGACAGGGGGCAGATTCACCCCTCCACTTT. Its protein is CASSQDPGQGADSPLHF.

V and J are TRBV6-1 and TRBJ2-1, with 11 bases identical to TRBD2. V lost 8 bases, J lost 8 bases, and 8 bases stayed unmatched. Germline V gene lookup returns CDR1 MNHNS and CDR2 SASEGT. The CDR3 has 14 amino acids. CDR3 coding DNA: TGTGCCAGCCAGAGTACTAGCGGGAGTGATGAGCAGTTCTTC. Protein: CASQSTSGSDEQFF.

V usage is TRBV6-1 and J usage is TRBJ2-3, with 9 bases fitting TRBD1. The CDR3 extends over 15 amino acids. Germline trimming cut 8 bases from V and 3 bases from J; bases unmatched to any gene: 9. CDR1 is MNHNS and CDR2 is SASEGT in the germline V gene. The CDR3 reads CASQLGQGGTDTQYF. The CDR3 DNA is TGTGCCAGCCAGTTGGGACAGGGAGGGACAGATACGCAGTATTTT.

This chain links TRBV7-2 with TRBJ1-2, with 10 bases aligning to TRBD1. The V gene's germline CDR1 is SGHTA and CDR2 FQGNSA. V dropped 2 bases and J dropped 8; count of bases not matched to a gene: 11. The CDR3 is 16 amino acids. CDR3 sequence reads: CASSLSSGGQGVGYTF. The CDR3 region has the DNA TGTGCCAGCAGCTTATCGAGCGGCGGACAGGGGGTCGGCTACACCTTC.

The sample holds a few counts of this clone. The chain has TRBV9 and TRBJ1-5, with TRBD1 matching 7 bases. The germline gives CDR1 SGDLS, CDR2 YYNGEE. This CDR3 has 18 residues. J lost 0 bases, V lost 5 bases, and 14 bases had no gene match. Here the CDR3 reads CASRVILAGTDSNQPQHF. CDR3 DNA sequence: TGTGCCAGCAGAGTTATCCTGGCCGGGACAGATAGCAATCAGCCCCAGCATTTT. The full variable domain, completed using reference TRBV9 and TRBJ1-5, is DSGVTQTPKHLITATGQRVTLRCSPRSGDLSVYWYQQSLDQGLQFLIQYYNGEERAKGNILERFSAQQFPDLHSELNLSSLELGDSALYFCASRVILAGTDSNQPQHFGDGTRLSIL.

The chain couples TRBV19 to TRBJ2-1; TRBD2 matches at 9 bases. This CDR3 has 16 amino acids. The ends lost 7 bases at V and 1 base at J; junction bases unmatched: 8. Germline CDR1 and CDR2: LNHDA and SQIVND (reference sequence). CDR3 coding DNA: TGTGCCAGTACCGACGCTAGCGGGGCTTCCTACAATGAGCAGTTCTTC. Translation gives CASTDASGASYNEQFF.

V usage is TRBV28 and J usage is TRBJ2-2; 10 bases match TRBD1. The germline V gene has CDR1 MDHEN and CDR2 SYDVKM. This CDR3 spans 15 amino acids. V shed 7 bases and J 5 bases; nucleotides not matched to a gene: 7. CDR3 in amino acids: CASNNPGQGTGELFF. CDR3 DNA sequence: TGTGCCAGCAATAATCCGGGACAGGGGACCGGGGAGCTGTTTTTT.

This chain joins TRBV11-2 and TRBJ1-1, with D possibly matching TRBD1 (6 bases). The CDR3 is made up of 18 amino acids. CDR1 SGHAT and CDR2 FQNNGV come from the germline V gene. Deletions cut 3 bases from V and 4 bases from J, with 24 bases between. The CDR3 spells CASSFFSPRGRRITEAFF. CDR3 nucleotides: TGTGCCAGCAGCTTCTTCTCCCCCAGGGGACGCCGTATCACTGAAGCTTTCTTT. The full variable domain, its missing parts supplied by reference TRBV11-2 and TRBJ1-1, is EAGVAQSPRYKIIEKRQSVAFWCNPISGHATLYWYQQILGQGPKLLIQFQNNGVVDDSQLPKDRFSAERLKGVDSTLKIQPAKLEDSAVYLCASSFFSPRGRRITEAFFGQGTRLTVV.